A single sample gave rise to the 15 T cell receptor beta chains below, sequenced in a study of shared clonotypes between healthy human individuals. Method: immunoSEQ multiplex PCR; TCRdb's copy keeps in-frame clones and lacks some. The sample holds 600,000 to 750,000 clones, 72% seen once. Source material: memory CD4+ T cells sorted from blood. Subset defined: CD45RA-negative fraction. The receptors derive from a woman in her 30s in good health.

With respect to this clone: Within the sample, other DNA sequences also encode this same CDR3. This chain links TRBV18 with TRBJ2-3; D is ambiguous. Trimming shortened V by 2 bases and J by 0 bases, and 3 bases separated the two germline ends. CDR3 length equals 13 residues. The V gene's germline CDR1 is KGHSH and CDR2 LQKENI. DNA for the CDR3: TGTGCCAGCTCACCAACTAGCACAGATACGCAGTATTTT. It translates to CASSPTSTDTQYF. The whole variable domain, remainder taken from reference TRBV18 and TRBJ2-3, is NAGVMQNPRHLVRRRGQEARLRCSPMKGHSHVYWYRQLPEEGLKFMVYLQKENIIDESGMPKERFSAEFPKEGPSILRIQQVVRGDSAAYFCASSPTSTDTQYFGPGTRLTVL.

This chain joins TRBV28 and TRBJ2-2; tentatively, D is TRBD1 or TRBD2 (5 bases each). Germline assignment: CDR1 MDHEN and CDR2 SYDVKM. The length of the CDR3 is 17 residues. Trimming left V 5 bases short and J 4 bases short, with 20 bases between. The CDR3 is CASSNLRGPGGTGELFF. As DNA, the CDR3 is TGTGCCAGCAGTAACCTCCGTGGACCTGGGGGCACCGGGGAGCTGTTTTTT.

This chain joins TRBV5-1 and TRBJ2-7; D may be TRBD1 (5 bases). The germline V gene has CDR1 SGHRS and CDR2 YFSETQ. The V gene lost 0 bases and the J gene lost 2 bases, with 12 bases spanning the gap. The CDR3 totals 15 residues. CDR3 region: CASSLAQGATYEQYF. In nucleotides, the CDR3 is TGCGCCAGCAGCTTGGCCCAGGGCGCTACCTACGAGCAGTACTTC.

The rearrangement uses TRBV21-1 and TRBJ2-7; TRBD2 is the table's D call and was not checked against the DNA. TRBV21-1 is shown as a pseudogene. The length of the CDR3 is 13 residues. CDR3 sequence reads: CASSASSRNEQYF. CDR3 DNA sequence: TGTGCCAGCAGCGCGTCTAGCCGAAACGAGCAGTACTTC.

In its sample, this clone was seen many times. The V gene is TRBV6-5, the J gene TRBJ1-5; D unclear. V lost 6 bases, J lost 0 bases, and 9 bases lay in between. The germline gives CDR1 MNHEY, CDR2 SVGAGI. The CDR3 contains 14 residues. DNA of the CDR3: TGTGCCAGCAGCCCCGAGTATAGCAATCAGCCCCAGCATTTT. Protein sequence: CASSPEYSNQPQHF.

This clone turned up a few times. The chain has TRBV27 and TRBJ1-5, with D perhaps TRBD1 (6 bases). Between the trimmed V and J ends, which lost 8 bases and 7 bases, there was a span of 15 bases. Germline V gene sequence: CDR1 MNHEY, CDR2 SMNVEV (reference sequence). The CDR3 sequence is 13 residues long. The CDR3 nucleotides read TGTGCCAGCCGTACAGGGCTCGAACAGCCCCAGCATTTT. Its protein product is CASRTGLEQPQHF.

In this sample, this clone turned up a few times. The chain is built from TRBV18 and TRBJ2-7, with 8 nucleotides matching TRBD1. This CDR3 spans 14 amino acids. V lost 4 bases, J lost 0 bases, and 2 bases stayed unmatched. Germline lookup yields CDR1 KGHSH and CDR2 LQKENI. The CDR3 nucleotides are TGTGCCAGCTCACTGACAGGGGACTCCTACGAGCAGTACTTC. Protein product: CASSLTGDSYEQYF.

This clone has more than one count but fewer than ten. The chain uses TRBV5-1 and TRBJ2-3, with 9 nucleotides matching TRBD2. This CDR3 is 14 amino acids long. The germline CDR1 and CDR2 sequences are SGHRS and YFSETQ. The trim removed 6 bases at V and 1 base at J, leaving 3 bases unmatched. In DNA form, the CDR3 reads TGCGCCAGCACCGAGCGGGAGGGCACAGATACGCAGTATTTT. This encodes CASTEREGTDTQYF.

This chain connects TRBV11-2 to TRBJ2-5; 8 nucleotides match TRBD2. The CDR3 length is 15 residues. Per the germline V gene, CDR1 is SGHAT and CDR2 is FQNNGV. J gave up 4 bases and V 3 bases, and 7 bases lay outside the gene matches. The CDR3 sequence: CASSLSGSGGETQYF. CDR3 coding DNA: TGTGCCAGCAGCTTGAGCGGGAGCGGGGGAGAGACCCAGTACTTC. Full variable domain (rest looked up from reference TRBV11-2 and TRBJ2-5): EAGVAQSPRYKIIEKRQSVAFWCNPISGHATLYWYQQILGQGPKLLIQFQNNGVVDDSQLPKDRFSAERLKGVDSTLKIQPAKLEDSAVYLCASSLSGSGGETQYFGPGTRLLVL.

This clone was counted between two and nine times. This chain links TRBV4-2 with TRBJ2-5; D might be TRBD2 (6 bases). Germline values: CDR1 LGHNA, CDR2 YNFKEQ. V dropped 2 bases and J dropped 3 bases, with 16 bases sitting between them. CDR3 length equals 16 residues. CDR3 amino acids: CASSQRGAGREETQYF. For the CDR3, the DNA is TGTGCCAGCAGCCAAAGGGGAGCGGGCCGAGAAGAGACCCAGTACTTC.

V usage is TRBV7-8 and J usage is TRBJ2-1; 7 bases fit TRBD2. The CDR3 totals 16 residues. V gave up 1 base and J gave up 8 bases; unmatched junction bases: 11. Germline V gene lookup returns CDR1 SGHVS and CDR2 FQNEAQ. The CDR3 sequence is CASSLDLAGEGHEQFF. The CDR3 DNA is TGTGCCAGCAGCTTAGATTTAGCCGGGGAGGGGCATGAGCAGTTCTTC. The whole variable domain, filled in from reference TRBV7-8 and TRBJ2-1, reads GAGVSQSPRYKVAKRGQDVALRCDPISGHVSLFWYQQALGQGPEFLTYFQNEAQLDKSGLPSDRFFAERPEGSVSTLKIQRTQQEDSAVYLCASSLDLAGEGHEQFFGPGTRLTVL.

This clone was detected a few times. V gene TRBV29-1 combines with J gene TRBJ2-5, with D possibly TRBD1 on 5 matching bases. The closer fit of TRBJ2-7 to the DNA end suggests the J call may be wrong. The CDR3 contains 12 residues. Per germline, CDR1 SQVTM and CDR2 ANQGSEA. The CDR3 region is CSVPTGFGEQYF. CDR3 in DNA: TGCAGCGTTCCAACAGGTTTCGGCGAGCAGTACTTC.

This clone came up once. The chain carries TRBV2 and TRBJ2-1; D is ambiguous. The CDR3 is made up of 13 amino acids. V lost 2 bases and J lost 15, with 17 bases in between. In germline, CDR1 is SNHLY, CDR2 FYNNEI. CDR3 in amino acids: CASSETPGQKGFF. The CDR3 DNA reads TGTGCCAGCAGTGAAACCCCCGGCCAGAAGGGGTTCTTC.

There are many counts of this clone. The chain links TRBV2 to TRBJ2-7; D tentatively fits TRBD1 or TRBD2 (6 bases each). The CDR3 covers 13 residues. The germline gives CDR1 SNHLY, CDR2 FYNNEI. Trimming stripped 9 bases from V and 6 bases from J, with 18 bases between. The CDR3 nucleotides read TGTGCCAGTGGGGGGCAGGGTCCTGGCGAGCAGTACTTC. It is translated as CASGGQGPGEQYF.

Comment on this clone: The same CDR3 arises from other DNA sequences in this sample as well. This chain links TRBV18 with TRBJ2-3; D is possibly TRBD2 (6 bases). The V end was cut by 1 base, the J end by 2 bases, with 10 bases between. Germline CDR1 is KGHSH and CDR2 is LQKENI. This CDR3 is 15 amino acids long. The DNA of the CDR3 is TGTGCCAGCTCACCACTAGCGGCCGACACAGATACGCAGTATTTT. Its translation is CASSPLAADTDTQYF.